This T cell receptor beta chain was sequenced for a study of control samples from healthy donors and cancer patients. Clones were read by immunoSEQ multiplex PCR, and TCRdb kept only the in-frame ones, dropping some. The profile shows 150,000 to 160,000 clones, nearly 95% of them singletons. Trimming took off 10 bases at V and 3 bases at J, with 8 bases between the two ends. The V gene's germline CDR1 is MDHEN and CDR2 SYDVKM. This CDR3 is built from 11 residues. This receptor was obtained from a man between 45 and 60 years old in good health. The chain combines TRBV28 with TRBJ2-3, with a weak D call TRBD2 (5 bases). What was sequenced was blood. The CDR3 nucleotides are TGTGCCACCACGGGGACAGATACGCAGTATTTT. The encoded protein is CATTGTDTQYF.